This is a list of T cell receptor beta chains from one sample in a study of T cells in Graves' hyperthyroidism and ophthalmopathy. MiXCR was run by TCRdb on the multiplex PCR reads, yielding one entry per CDR3 protein. Of about 640,000 distinct CDR3 sequences detected, 13% to 15% appear once; the ten largest clones hold approximately 12%. Source material: blood. The receptors come from a woman aged 45-65 years with Graves' ophthalmopathy. The CDR3 runs from the conserved cysteine through the conserved F or W. D genes are given only for firm matches. Size tells how often a clone was seen (once, few, many) or the class of an expanded clone, and some rows leave it out.

>TRBV20-1|few|TRBJ2-1|TRBD2
CSRLGLANNEQFF
TGCAGTCGTCTCGGACTAGCCAACAATGAGCAGTTCTTC
>TRBV7-9|NA|TRBJ2-2|NA
CASSFSGATGELFF
TGTGCCAGCAGCTTTTCTGGGGCGACCGGGGAGCTGTTTTTT
>TRBV20-1|NA|TRBJ2-1|TRBD2
CSAREGSGRGEQFF
TGCAGTGCTAGAGAAGGTAGCGGGAGAGGCGAGCAGTTCTTC
>TRBV7-3|many|TRBJ2-3|NA
CASSLLPGTSTDTQYF
TGTGCCAGCAGCTTACTTCCCGGGACTAGCACAGATACGCAGTATTTT
>TRBV6-2/TRBV6-3|many|TRBJ2-7|NA
CASNPRDNLYEQYF
TGTGCCAGCAACCCACGGGACAACCTCTACGAGCAGTACTTC
>TRBV29-1|NA|TRBJ2-7|TRBD2
CSVGGLASYEQYF
TGCAGCGTTGGGGGACTAGCGTCCTACGAGCAGTACTTC
>TRBV3-1|many|TRBJ2-7|NA
CASSQDAQGGKQYF
TGTGCCAGCAGCCAAGATGCACAGGGTGGGAAGCAGTACTTC
>TRBV28|many|TRBJ1-5|NA
CASSLAGRVNQPQHF
TGTGCCAGCAGTTTAGCGGGGAGGGTCAATCAGCCCCAGCATTTT
>TRBV7-9|NA|TRBJ1-2|NA
CASSLEIEAQGYTF
TGTGCCAGCAGCTTAGAGATAGAGGCTCAGGGCTACACCTTC
>TRBV7-9|many|TRBJ2-1|NA
CASSLGRGADNEQFF
TGTGCCAGCAGCTTAGGCAGGGGGGCAGATAATGAGCAGTTCTTC
>TRBV6-1|few|TRBJ1-5|TRBD1
CASRSDRVGGQPQHF
TGTGCCAGCAGGTCCGACAGGGTAGGTGGACAGCCCCAGCATTTT